This passage covers 9 T cell receptor beta chains from one sample sequenced in a study of CD8+ T cells in alopecia areata. Isolated RNA was reverse transcribed into cDNA used as the sequencing template. Repertoires were generated with immunoSEQ multiplex PCR, while TCRdb's copy carries only in-frame clones and drops some. The table records about 150,000 clones, roughly 54% of them present only once. The treatment denotes: oral pan-JAK inhibitor, 5-10 mg twice daily. The source was CD8+ T cells sorted from blood, collected at week 4, from a patient treated with tofacitinib. These receptors all stem from a human donor with alopecia areata.

The CDR3 DNA reads as TGTGCCAGCAGCCAGGAGAGGACAGGGCCCTACGAGCAGTACTTC. Protein product: CASSQERTGPYEQYF. The chain combines TRBV4-2 with TRBJ2-7; 8 nucleotides align to TRBD1. The CDR3 consists of 15 residues. Germline V gene lookup returns CDR1 LGHNA and CDR2 YNFKEQ. J was trimmed by 2 bases and V by 3 bases; bases with no gene match: 6.

The rearrangement uses TRBV5-1 and TRBJ1-1; 7 bases line up with TRBD1. This CDR3 comprises 13 residues. The germline gives CDR1 SGHRS, CDR2 YFSETQ. The V gene end was trimmed by 7 bases and the J gene end by 5 bases; junction bases not matched to a gene: 8. The CDR3 nucleotides are TGCGCCAGCCGGACAGGTATGAGAACTGAAGCTTTCTTT. This encodes CASRTGMRTEAFF. The full variable domain, rest sourced from reference TRBV5-1 and TRBJ1-1, is KAGVTQTPRYLIKTRGQQVTLSCSPISGHRSVSWYQQTPGQGLQFLFEYFSETQRNKGNFPGRFSGRQFSNSRSEMNVSTLELGDSALYLCASRTGMRTEAFFGQGTRLTVV.

For this clone: Additional DNA sequences in this sample encode the identical CDR3. J is TRBJ1-1 and V is TRBV30; D gene ambiguous. CDR1 is GTSNPN and CDR2 is SVGIG in the germline V gene (reference sequence). The V end was cut by 0 bases, the J end by 3 bases, with 8 bases between. The CDR3 is made up of 13 amino acids. CDR3 bases: TGTGCCTGGAGTGTAGCGGGAGACACTGAAGCTTTCTTT. Amino acids: CAWSVAGDTEAFF. The complete variable domain, with remaining parts taken from reference TRBV30 and TRBJ1-1, reads SQTIHQWPATLVQPVGSPLSLECTVEGTSNPNLYWYRQAAGRGLQLLFYSVGIGQISSEVPQNLSASRPQDRQFILSSKKLLLSDSGFYLCAWSVAGDTEAFFGQGTRLTVV.

V and J are TRBV5-4 and TRBJ2-4; D tentatively reads TRBD1 or TRBD2 (5 bases each). Trimming stripped 2 bases from V and 1 base from J, with 13 bases between. The CDR3 loop spans 16 amino acids. Germline V gene sequence: CDR1 SGHNT, CDR2 YYREEE (reference sequence). The CDR3 DNA reads as TGTGCCAGCAGCTTCCGGGACCCGGGGGCCAAAAACATTCAGTACTTC. Translation gives CASSFRDPGAKNIQYF. Full variable domain (missing parts from reference TRBV5-4 and TRBJ2-4): ETGVTQSPTHLIKTRGQQVTLRCSSQSGHNTVSWYQQALGQGPQFIFQYYREEENGRGNFPPRFSGLQFPNYSSELNVNALELDDSALYLCASSFRDPGAKNIQYFGAGTRLSVL.

The V call is TRBV30, the J call TRBJ1-1; D remains ambiguous. In germline, CDR1 is GTSNPN, CDR2 SVGIG (reference sequence). The CDR3 has 13 residues. V shed 0 bases and J shed 6 bases, with 11 bases lying between them. The DNA of the CDR3 is TGTGCCTGGAGTGTAACGGGGTGGGCTGAAGCTTTCTTT. It codes for CAWSVTGWAEAFF. Full variable domain (rest looked up from reference TRBV30 and TRBJ1-1): SQTIHQWPATLVQPVGSPLSLECTVEGTSNPNLYWYRQAAGRGLQLLFYSVGIGQISSEVPQNLSASRPQDRQFILSSKKLLLSDSGFYLCAWSVTGWAEAFFGQGTRLTVV.

This chain links TRBV7-8 with TRBJ2-6; D is uncertain. The length of the CDR3 is 15 residues. Germline-derived CDR1 and CDR2 are SGHVS and FQNEAQ. Trimming stripped 4 bases from V and 4 bases from J, with 11 bases between. CDR3 coding DNA: TGTGCCAGCAGCTGGTTGCCTTCGGGGGCCAACGTCCTGACTTTC. As protein: CASSWLPSGANVLTF.

The chain couples TRBV15 to TRBJ1-2, with unresolved D. Germline CDR1 reads LNHNV; CDR2 reads YYDKDF (reference sequence). V dropped 6 bases and J dropped 2 bases, with 4 bases sitting between them. The CDR3 runs to 11 residues. The CDR3 bases are TGTGCCACCAGAGCAAACTATGGCTACACCTTC. Amino acid sequence: CATRANYGYTF.

The V call is TRBV5-6, the J call TRBJ2-5, with D tentatively TRBD1 (5 bases). CDR1 is SGHDT, CDR2 YYEEEE, per germline. The ends were cut back, 3 bases at V and 2 bases at J, with 11 bases in the middle. This CDR3 contains 14 residues. Here the CDR3 reads CASSSVGQQETQYF. CDR3 nucleotides: TGTGCCAGCAGCTCGGTGGGGCAGCAAGAGACCCAGTACTTC.

This clone was picked up a small number of times. The chain joins TRBV7-6 to TRBJ2-3, with 9 bases identical to TRBD1. This CDR3 has 16 residues. V lost 5 bases, J lost 6 bases, and 12 bases stayed unmatched. Germline-derived CDR1 and CDR2 are SGHVS and FNYEAQ. CDR3 sequence reads: CASSEYSTGGADTQYF. The CDR3 nucleotides read TGTGCCAGCAGCGAATATTCGACAGGGGGTGCGGATACGCAGTATTTT.